Presented here are 2 T cell receptor beta chains from one specimen sequenced in a study of blood T cell repertoires in COVID-19. Some clones are missing from TCRdb's copy, which holds only in-frame ones; the method was immunoSEQ multiplex PCR. The table includes under 120,000 clones, 70% to 90% detected once. The specimen was peripheral blood. The receptors were gathered from a human donor in a cohort sampled during active COVID-19.

This clone was observed a single time. This chain uses TRBV20-1 with TRBJ2-7; 8 bases fit TRBD1. The CDR3 extends over 11 amino acids. From germline, CDR1 is DFQATT and CDR2 SNEGSKA (reference sequence). V lost 3 bases and J lost 12; bases outside the gene matches: 7. For the CDR3, the DNA is TGCAGTGCTAGTGACAGGGGCCTGCCGTACTTC. Its translation: CSASDRGLPYF.

The chain uses TRBV28 and TRBJ1-2; D possibly corresponds to TRBD1 (5 bases). CDR1 is MDHEN, CDR2 SYDVKM, per germline. Trimming removed 2 bases from V and 4 bases from J, with 14 bases in between. The CDR3 extends over 15 amino acids. The CDR3 here is CASSLVAGGVYGYTF. CDR3 bases: TGTGCCAGCAGTTTAGTAGCCGGGGGAGTCTATGGCTACACCTTC.